What follows are 6 T cell receptor beta chains derived from one specimen sequenced in a study of CD8+ T cells in alopecia areata. Treatment denoted: oral pan-JAK inhibitor, 5-10 mg twice daily. Extraction and reverse transcription of RNA yielded cDNA as the sequencing template. TCRdb keeps only in-frame clones here, not all; method: immunoSEQ multiplex PCR. The table lists fewer than 110,000 clones, more than 75% of them singletons, with 11% in the top ten. Material: CD8+ T cells sorted from blood, obtained between weeks 30 and 35, from a patient treated with tofacitinib. Receptors originate from a human donor with alopecia areata.

The rearrangement uses TRBV27 and TRBJ2-3; 11 bases match TRBD2. There are 17 residues in the CDR3. Germline CDR1 reads MNHEY; CDR2 reads SMNVEV (reference sequence). Unmatched junction bases numbered 8, after V lost 4 bases and J lost 2 bases. The CDR3 is CASSSTSGSLITDTQYF. The DNA of the CDR3 is TGTGCCAGCAGTTCCACTAGCGGGAGCCTTATCACAGATACGCAGTATTTT.

This chain uses TRBV4-1 with TRBJ2-1, with D uncertain. Germline CDR1 MGHRA, CDR2 YSYEKL. The CDR3 extends over 13 amino acids. Trimming removed 4 bases at V and 9 bases at J, with 13 bases between. CDR3 region: CASSPELWGEQFF. In DNA, the CDR3 is TGCGCCAGCAGCCCGGAACTCTGGGGTGAGCAGTTCTTC.

A single count supports this clone. The chain couples TRBV29-1 to TRBJ2-1; D gene ambiguous. The CDR3 length is 11 residues. In germline, CDR1 is SQVTM, CDR2 ANQGSEA. Between the trimmed V and J ends, which lost 4 bases and 6 bases, there was a span of 7 bases. CDR3 sequence reads: CSVVTSNEQFF. CDR3 bases: TGCAGCGTTGTTACGAGCAATGAGCAGTTCTTC.

The chain uses TRBV13 and TRBJ2-3, with 8 bases that match TRBD1. Germline CDR1 reads PRHDT; CDR2 reads FYEKMQ (reference sequence). CDR3 length equals 14 residues. Trimming took 6 bases from V and 2 from J; bases not matched to a gene: 4. CDR3 in DNA: TGTGCCAGCAGAGTGACAGGGGACACAGATACGCAGTATTTT. It codes for CASRVTGDTDTQYF.

The rearrangement links TRBV29-1 to TRBJ1-1; D is possibly TRBD1 (5 bases). The V and J ends lost 7 bases and 4 bases respectively, with 16 bases between them. The germline CDR1 and CDR2 sequences are SQVTM and ANQGSEA. The CDR3 extends over 13 amino acids. CDR3 nucleotide sequence: TGCAGCGCCTTAGACGGGGGAGGCACTGAAGCTTTCTTT. Protein: CSALDGGGTEAFF.

The genes are TRBV7-9 and TRBJ2-7; D not certain. CDR3 size: 12 residues. Germline CDR1 SEHNR, CDR2 FQNEAQ (reference sequence). V shed 1 base and J shed 5 bases, with 6 bases lying between them. The CDR3 loop reads CASSLGSNEQYF. DNA of the CDR3: TGTGCCAGCAGCTTAGGTAGCAACGAGCAGTACTTC. Full variable domain (remainder filled in from reference TRBV7-9 and TRBJ2-7): DTGVSQNPRHKITKRGQNVTFRCDPISEHNRLYWYRQTLGQGPEFLTYFQNEAQLEKSRLLSDRFSAERPKGSFSTLEIQRTEQGDSAMYLCASSLGSNEQYFGPGTRLTVT.